This T cell receptor (beta chain) was recovered during a study of early T cells in non-severe SARS-CoV-2 infection. Points from the study as a whole: Matching with VDJdb favored anti-spike CD8 responses (missing private and CD4 specificities).

Turning to this clonotype: Its antigen is as yet unknown.

Attachment of unique molecular identifiers to individual cDNA molecules was performed. TCRdb recomputed calls from the 5' RACE reads with MiXCR, one row per CDR3 protein. The sample yields tens of thousands of distinct CDR3 sequences, around 10% seen once. Per the germline V gene, CDR1 is SGHTA and CDR2 is FQGNSA. This CDR3 is 13 amino acids long. The V end was cut by 5 bases, the J end by 2 bases, with 9 bases between. The origin of this receptor is an adult who was a healthcare worker with PCR-confirmed SARS-CoV-2 infection or an uninfected control (not recorded which). This chain connects TRBV7-2 to TRBJ1-1; D call uncertain. Sequencing used whole blood. DNA for the CDR3: TGTGCCAGCAGCCTTACACGTAACACTGAAGCTTTCTTT. As protein: CASSLTRNTEAFF.